Listed below are T cell receptor beta chains from one sample, sequenced in a study of blood T cell repertoires in COVID-19. Sequencing used immunoSEQ multiplex PCR; TCRdb keeps in-frame clones, though not all of them. The table records 200,000 to 250,000 clones, about nine tenths of them present only once. Source material: peripheral blood. These receptors all stem from a man aged 50 to 60 with acute or convalescent COVID-19. CDR3s include the opening cysteine and the closing phenylalanine or tryptophan. D genes are given only for firm matches. Clone size is shown for a subset of rows, as once, few, many or a class of expanded clone.

J: TRBJ1-1
V: TRBV19
size: few
D: NA
DNA: TGTGCCAGTACCCCGGGGATGATGAACACTGAAGCTTTCTTT
CDR3: CASTPGMMNTEAFF

J: TRBJ2-2
V: TRBV2
size: NA
D: NA
DNA: TGTGCCAGCAGTTCCCGCGACAGGCGGGAGCTGTTTTTT
CDR3: CASSSRDRRELFF

J: TRBJ2-2
V: TRBV30
size: NA
D: TRBD2
DNA: TGTGCCTGGAGTGGGGGACTAGCCACGAACACCGGGGAGCTGTTTTTT
CDR3: CAWSGGLATNTGELFF

J: TRBJ1-1
V: TRBV5-6
size: NA
D: NA
DNA: TGTGCCAGCAGCCCTCTTGGGGGCTTGAACACTGAAGCTTTCTTT
CDR3: CASSPLGGLNTEAFF

J: TRBJ1-6
V: TRBV25-1
size: NA
D: TRBD1
DNA: TGTGCCAGCAGGGCCCCCACAGGGGGGAATAATTCACCCCTCCACTTT
CDR3: CASRAPTGGNNSPLHF

J: TRBJ1-5
V: TRBV4-1
size: NA
D: NA
DNA: TGCGCCAGCAGCCAAGATCTCACAATCAATCAGCCCCAGCATTTT
CDR3: CASSQDLTINQPQHF

J: TRBJ2-4
V: TRBV6-2/TRBV6-3
size: NA
D: TRBD1
DNA: TGTGCCAGCAGCCCTACAGGGGCGGGTGCGGCCAAAAACATTCAGTACTTC
CDR3: CASSPTGAGAAKNIQYF

J: TRBJ2-7
V: TRBV10-3
size: NA
D: NA
DNA: TGTGCCATCAGTGAACAGGGTCTCGAGCAGTACTTC
CDR3: CAISEQGLEQYF

J: TRBJ2-1
V: TRBV10-1
size: NA
D: TRBD2
DNA: TGCGCCAGCAGTGCCCAAGGCGCGGGGGGGTACAATGAGCAGTTCTTC
CDR3: CASSAQGAGGYNEQFF

J: TRBJ2-7
V: TRBV27
size: NA
D: TRBD2
DNA: TGTGCCAGCAGTTTGTCTAGCGGGTCCCCCTACGAGCAGTACTTC
CDR3: CASSLSSGSPYEQYF

J: TRBJ2-5
V: TRBV9
size: NA
D: TRBD2
DNA: TGTGCCAGCAGCGAAAGTAGCGGGTCCCAAGAGACCCAGTACTTC
CDR3: CASSESSGSQETQYF

J: TRBJ1-2
V: TRBV2
size: NA
D: NA
DNA: TGTGCCAGCAGCGGGGTAGTACCCAACTATGGCTACACCTTC
CDR3: CASSGVVPNYGYTF

J: TRBJ2-3
V: TRBV29-1
size: NA
D: NA
DNA: TGCAGCGTTGAACCCTCCCGTCGGGGGTCCACAGATACGCAGTATTTT
CDR3: CSVEPSRRGSTDTQYF

J: TRBJ1-2
V: TRBV15
size: NA
D: NA
DNA: TGTGCCACCAGCAGAGATAAGGGGGACTATGGCTACACCTTC
CDR3: CATSRDKGDYGYTF

J: TRBJ1-5
V: TRBV19
size: NA
D: TRBD1
DNA: TGTGCCAGTAGCGAAGGACAGGTCCAGTCCCAACCGCATTTT
CDR3: CASSEGQVQSQPHF

J: TRBJ2-1
V: TRBV4-1
size: NA
D: TRBD2
DNA: TGCGCCAGCAGCCCCGTGCCCAGGAGGAGCGGGGTGTACAATGAGCAGTTCTTC
CDR3: CASSPVPRRSGVYNEQFF

J: TRBJ2-5
V: TRBV11-3
size: NA
D: NA
DNA: TGTGCCAGCAGCTTAGGGCTGTCTAGAGCCGAGACCCAGTACTTC
CDR3: CASSLGLSRAETQYF

J: TRBJ1-1
V: TRBV19
size: NA
D: TRBD1
DNA: TGTGCCAGTAGCCGAGAGCGGACAGGGGTATGGAACACTGAAGCTTTCTTT
CDR3: CASSRERTGVWNTEAFF

J: TRBJ2-7
V: TRBV11-2
size: NA
D: NA
DNA: TGTGCCAGCAGCGGGACTGACTCCTACGAGCAGTACTTC
CDR3: CASSGTDSYEQYF

J: TRBJ1-2
V: TRBV7-2
size: NA
D: TRBD1
DNA: TGTGCCAGCAGCTCCTCCATAGGGACAGGGGTTAATGGCTACACCTTC
CDR3: CASSSSIGTGVNGYTF

J: TRBJ1-2
V: TRBV19
size: NA
D: NA
DNA: TGTGCCAGTAGTATAGTTGGGGCCTTTACTAACTATGGCTACACCTTC
CDR3: CASSIVGAFTNYGYTF

J: TRBJ1-6
V: TRBV18
size: NA
D: NA
DNA: TGTGCCAGCTCACTCCAAGAGGGGGTCTATGGCTCACCCCTCCACTTT
CDR3: CASSLQEGVYGSPLHF

J: TRBJ1-2
V: TRBV19
size: NA
D: TRBD1
DNA: TGTGCCAGTAGTGCACAGGGGGCGAGCTATGGCTACACCTTC
CDR3: CASSAQGASYGYTF

J: TRBJ2-2
V: TRBV10-1
size: NA
D: TRBD1
DNA: TGCGCCAGCAGTGTGACCGGGACAGGGCGCACCGGGGAGCTGTTTTTT
CDR3: CASSVTGTGRTGELFF

J: TRBJ2-7
V: TRBV10-3
size: many
D: TRBD2
DNA: TGTGCCATCACTCCTAGCGGGTTTAGCTCAGGCGAGCAGTACTTC
CDR3: CAITPSGFSSGEQYF

J: TRBJ2-5
V: TRBV12-5
size: NA
D: TRBD2
DNA: TGTGCTAGTGGCCGCGGCTGGCTAGCGGGGGAGGAGACCCAGTACTTC
CDR3: CASGRGWLAGEETQYF

J: TRBJ1-1
V: TRBV7-9
size: NA
D: NA
DNA: TGTGCCAGCAGCTTAAGGGGCCGGAACACTGAAGCTTTCTTT
CDR3: CASSLRGRNTEAFF

J: TRBJ1-1
V: TRBV2
size: NA
D: NA
DNA: TGTGCCAGCAGTGAGCAGGGGCCGACTGAAGCTTTCTTT
CDR3: CASSEQGPTEAFF

J: TRBJ1-1
V: TRBV5-1
size: NA
D: NA
DNA: TGCGCCAGCAGCTTGAGGCCGGGATCGAACACTGAAGCTTTCTTT
CDR3: CASSLRPGSNTEAFF

J: TRBJ1-2
V: TRBV11-3
size: NA
D: NA
DNA: TGTGCCAGCAGCTTAGGTGGGGCAAGTGAGGACTATGGCTACACCTTC
CDR3: CASSLGGASEDYGYTF

J: TRBJ1-2
V: TRBV3-1/TRBV3-2
size: NA
D: TRBD1
DNA: TGTGCCAGCAGCAAATCGACAGGGTCTGAGTATGGCTACACCTTC
CDR3: CASSKSTGSEYGYTF

J: TRBJ1-3
V: TRBV19
size: few
D: NA
DNA: TGTGCCAGTACCCTCTCTGGAAACACCATATATTTT
CDR3: CASTLSGNTIYF

J: TRBJ1-1
V: TRBV7-8
size: NA
D: NA
DNA: TGTGCCAGCAGCTTAAGAATAATTGGCATGAACACTGAAGCTTTCTTT
CDR3: CASSLRIIGMNTEAFF

J: TRBJ1-2
V: TRBV5-5
size: NA
D: NA
DNA: TGTGCCAGCAGCGGGCAGGGGCTAACCTATGGCTACACCTTC
CDR3: CASSGQGLTYGYTF

J: TRBJ2-2
V: TRBV2
size: NA
D: NA
DNA: TGTGCCAGCAGTGAGGGGGCAGTCGCCCCCGGGGAGCTGTTTTTT
CDR3: CASSEGAVAPGELFF